The TCR beta chain described here comes from a study of shared clonotypes between healthy human individuals. Study-wide findings and caveats: Between a few donors, naive CD4 clonotypes were shared at a level of about 5%.

This clone was picked up one time. The antigen is unknown. The same CDR3 also results from other DNA sequences found in this sample. Germline CDR1 and CDR2: DFQATT and SNEGSKA (reference sequence). The length of the CDR3 is 10 residues. Trimming took 5 bases from V and 2 from J, leaving 3 bases between them. Here immunoSEQ multiplex PCR was the method, and the copy in TCRdb shows in-frame clones only, minus some. The data contain about 700,000 clones, around 67% of them singletons. The specimen sequenced was memory CD4+ T cells sorted from blood. Subset here: CD45RA-negative fraction. This clonotype was obtained from a woman aged 30 to 39 in good health. The rearrangement joins TRBV20-1 to TRBJ2-5; no clear D gene. CDR3 nucleotide sequence: TGCAGTGCTTTTCAAGAGACCCAGTACTTC. Translating it yields CSAFQETQYF.